The 5 T cell receptor beta chains below all came from one sample that was sequenced in a study of T cells in Graves' hyperthyroidism and ophthalmopathy. Regions amplified from RNA transcripts were the TCR beta CDR3 regions. A first-round RT-PCR of the TCR CDR3 used the HTBI primer set. TCRdb re-called the multiplex PCR reads with MiXCR, one entry per CDR3 protein. The sample lists approximately 520,000 distinct CDR3 sequences, around 21% seen once, with approximately 26% in the top ten. The sequenced sample consisted of blood. The receptor source for this set is a man younger than 35 with Graves' hyperthyroidism.

A single count supports this clonotype. A much more abundant neighbour one base away suggests this may be a read error. The chain couples TRBV2 to TRBJ2-7, with TRBD1 as a possible D gene (7 bases). CDR1 SNHLY and CDR2 FYNNEI come from the germline V gene. The CDR3 contains 12 residues. This chain's CDR3 is CASSEELGGQCF. DNA of the CDR3: TGTGCCAGCAGTGAAGAATTGGGGGGACAGTGCTTC.

The chain joins TRBV7-2 to TRBJ2-5; 8 positions agree with TRBD1. The length of the CDR3 is 15 residues. Looked up from germline, CDR1 is SGHTA and CDR2 is FQGNSA. J gave up 7 bases and V 4 bases, and 11 bases lay outside the gene matches. CDR3 nucleotides: TGTGCCAGCAGCTCTCGGACAGGGACTGTAGGGACCCAGTACTTC. Its protein is CASSSRTGTVGTQYF.

This clonotype appeared once. This chain joins TRBV20-1 and TRBJ2-5; D is perhaps TRBD1 or TRBD2 (5 bases each). The CDR3 is 13 amino acids. Germline V gives CDR1 DFQATT, CDR2 SNEGSKA (reference sequence). V was shortened by 3 bases and J by 5 bases, with 13 bases between the two germline ends. CDR3 coding DNA: TGCAGTGCTAGTGTATTTGGGGGTGAGACCCAGTACTTC. It yields the protein CSASVFGGETQYF.

The V and J genes are TRBV2 and TRBJ2-2, with TRBD2 matching 7 bases. Germline loops: CDR1 SNHLY, CDR2 FYNNEI. The CDR3 is made up of 17 amino acids. V shed 5 bases, J shed 5 bases, and the junction held 14 bases outside the gene matches. The CDR3 DNA follows: TGTGCCAGCAGTCATGCGTCCAGCGGGATAAGTACCGGGGAGCTGTTTTTT. It is translated as CASSHASSGISTGELFF.

The sample holds a few counts of this clonotype. The CDR3 nucleotides read TGTGCCAGCAGCTCCGCGGGACATTTCTCCTACGAGCAGTACTTC. Amino acid sequence: CASSSAGHFSYEQYF. The chain is built from TRBV7-9 and TRBJ2-7; D assignment may be TRBD1 or TRBD2 (6 bases each). Per the germline V gene, CDR1 is SEHNR and CDR2 is FQNEAQ (reference sequence). Between the trimmed V and J ends, which lost 4 bases and 0 bases, there was a span of 13 bases. The CDR3 has 15 residues.